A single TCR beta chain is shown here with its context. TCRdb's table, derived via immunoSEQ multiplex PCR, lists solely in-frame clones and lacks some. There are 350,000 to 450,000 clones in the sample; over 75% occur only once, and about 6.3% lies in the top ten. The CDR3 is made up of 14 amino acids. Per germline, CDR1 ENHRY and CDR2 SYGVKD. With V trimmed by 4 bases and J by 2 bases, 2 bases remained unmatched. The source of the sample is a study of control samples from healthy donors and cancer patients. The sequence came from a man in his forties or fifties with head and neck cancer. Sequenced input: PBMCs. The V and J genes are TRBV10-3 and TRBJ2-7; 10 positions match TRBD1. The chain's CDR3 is CAISGTGGAYEQYF. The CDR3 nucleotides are TGTGCCATCAGTGGGACAGGGGGTGCCTACGAGCAGTACTTC.